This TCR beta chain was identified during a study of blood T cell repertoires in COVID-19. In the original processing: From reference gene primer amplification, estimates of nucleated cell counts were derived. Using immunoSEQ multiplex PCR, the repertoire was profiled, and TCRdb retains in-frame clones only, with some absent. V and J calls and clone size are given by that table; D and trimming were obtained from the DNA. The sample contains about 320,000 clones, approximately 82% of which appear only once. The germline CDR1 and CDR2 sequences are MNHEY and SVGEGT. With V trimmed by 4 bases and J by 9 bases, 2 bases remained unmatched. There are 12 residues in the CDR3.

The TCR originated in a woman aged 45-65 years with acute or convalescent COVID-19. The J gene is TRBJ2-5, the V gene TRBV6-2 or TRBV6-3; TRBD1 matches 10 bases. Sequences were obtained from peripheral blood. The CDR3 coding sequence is TGTGCCAGCAGTTTCGGGACAGGGGCCCAGTACTTC. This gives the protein CASSFGTGAQYF.